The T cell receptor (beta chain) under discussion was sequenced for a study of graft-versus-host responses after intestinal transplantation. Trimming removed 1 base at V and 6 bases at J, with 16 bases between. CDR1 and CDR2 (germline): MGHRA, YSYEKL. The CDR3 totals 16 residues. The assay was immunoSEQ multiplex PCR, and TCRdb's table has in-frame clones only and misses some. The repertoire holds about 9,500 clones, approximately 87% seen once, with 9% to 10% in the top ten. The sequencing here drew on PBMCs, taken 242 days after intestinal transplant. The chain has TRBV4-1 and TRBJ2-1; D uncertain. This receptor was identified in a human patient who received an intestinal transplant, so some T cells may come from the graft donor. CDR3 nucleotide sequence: TGCGCCAGCAGCCAAGTTCGGGCCGCCTCGTTCAATGAGCAGTTCTTC. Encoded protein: CASSQVRAASFNEQFF.